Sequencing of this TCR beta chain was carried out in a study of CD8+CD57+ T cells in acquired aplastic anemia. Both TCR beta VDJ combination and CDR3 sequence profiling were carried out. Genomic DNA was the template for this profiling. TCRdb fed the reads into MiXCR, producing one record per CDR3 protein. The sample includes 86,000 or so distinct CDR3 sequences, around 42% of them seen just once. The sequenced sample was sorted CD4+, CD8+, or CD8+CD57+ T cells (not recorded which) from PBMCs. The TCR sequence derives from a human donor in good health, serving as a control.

The CDR3 sequence: CASSILFGEQFF. The CDR3 DNA is TGCGCCAGCAGCATCCTATTCGGGGAGCAGTTCTTC. V usage is TRBV5-1 and J usage is TRBJ2-1; D is unresolved. V was shortened by 4 bases and J by 10 bases, with 12 bases between the two germline ends. The CDR3 is made up of 12 amino acids. Germline V gives CDR1 SGHRS, CDR2 YFSETQ.